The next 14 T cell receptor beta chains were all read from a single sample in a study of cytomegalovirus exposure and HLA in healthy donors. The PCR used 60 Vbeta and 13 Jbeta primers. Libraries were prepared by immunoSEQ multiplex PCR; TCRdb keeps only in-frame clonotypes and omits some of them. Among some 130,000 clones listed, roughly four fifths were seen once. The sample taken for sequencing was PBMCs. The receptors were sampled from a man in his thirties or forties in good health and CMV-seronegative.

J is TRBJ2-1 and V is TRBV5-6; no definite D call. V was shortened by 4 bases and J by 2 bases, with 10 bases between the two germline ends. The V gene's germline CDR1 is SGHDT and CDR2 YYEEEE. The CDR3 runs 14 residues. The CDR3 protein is CASSPLATYNEQFF. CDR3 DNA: TGTGCCAGCAGCCCGTTGGCAACCTACAATGAGCAGTTCTTC.

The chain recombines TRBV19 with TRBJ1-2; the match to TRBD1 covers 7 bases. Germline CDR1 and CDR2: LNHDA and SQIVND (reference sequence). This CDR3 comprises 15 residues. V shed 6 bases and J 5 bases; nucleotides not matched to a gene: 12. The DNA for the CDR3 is TGTGCCAGTAGCTATACGACAGGGACCTCTTATGGCTACACCTTC. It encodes CASSYTTGTSYGYTF.

CDR3 amino acids: CASSFRHGYEQYF. CDR3 in DNA: TGTGCCAGCAGCTTTCGACACGGCTACGAGCAGTACTTC. V and J are TRBV11-2 and TRBJ2-7; D uncertain. This CDR3 contains 13 residues. CDR1 SGHAT and CDR2 FQNNGV come from the germline V gene. Trimming took 3 bases from V and 3 from J, leaving 9 bases between them.

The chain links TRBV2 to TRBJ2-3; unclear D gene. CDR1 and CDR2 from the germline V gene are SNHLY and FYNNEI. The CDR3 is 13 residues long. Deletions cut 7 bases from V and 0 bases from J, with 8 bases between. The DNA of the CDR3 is TGTGCCAGCAACTCTGTTAGCACAGATACGCAGTATTTT. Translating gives CASNSVSTDTQYF.

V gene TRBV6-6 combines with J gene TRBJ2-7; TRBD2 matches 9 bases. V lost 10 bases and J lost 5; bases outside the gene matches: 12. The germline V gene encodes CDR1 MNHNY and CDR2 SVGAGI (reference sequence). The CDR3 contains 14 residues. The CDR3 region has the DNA TGTGCCATTAAGGGGGGGACTAGCCGAGACGAGCAGTACTTC. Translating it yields CAIKGGTSRDEQYF.

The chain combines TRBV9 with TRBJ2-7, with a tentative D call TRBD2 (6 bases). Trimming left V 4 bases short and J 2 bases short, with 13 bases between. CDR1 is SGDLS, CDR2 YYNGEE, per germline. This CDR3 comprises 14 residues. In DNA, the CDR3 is TGTGCCAGCAGCCAAGGGACTGGGCCCTACGAGCAGTACTTC. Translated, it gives CASSQGTGPYEQYF. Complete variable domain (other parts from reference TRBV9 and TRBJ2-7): DSGVTQTPKHLITATGQRVTLRCSPRSGDLSVYWYQQSLDQGLQFLIQYYNGEERAKGNILERFSAQQFPDLHSELNLSSLELGDSALYFCASSQGTGPYEQYFGPGTRLTVT.

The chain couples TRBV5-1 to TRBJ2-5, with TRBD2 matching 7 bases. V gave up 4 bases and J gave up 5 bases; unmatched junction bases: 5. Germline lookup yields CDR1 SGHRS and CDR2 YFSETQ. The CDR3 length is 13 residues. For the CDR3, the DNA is TGCGCCAGCAGCCCTGGGACTACCGAGACCCAGTACTTC. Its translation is CASSPGTTETQYF.

The CDR3 region is CASSPAGTGNTGELFF. CDR3 DNA sequence: TGCGCCAGCAGCCCGGCCGGGACAGGTAACACCGGGGAGCTGTTTTTT. This sequence joins TRBV5-1 and TRBJ2-2; 8 bases line up with TRBD1. With 4 bases clipped from V and 2 bases from J, the junction kept 7 bases outside the gene matches. CDR1 SGHRS and CDR2 YFSETQ come from the germline V gene. CDR3 length equals 16 residues.

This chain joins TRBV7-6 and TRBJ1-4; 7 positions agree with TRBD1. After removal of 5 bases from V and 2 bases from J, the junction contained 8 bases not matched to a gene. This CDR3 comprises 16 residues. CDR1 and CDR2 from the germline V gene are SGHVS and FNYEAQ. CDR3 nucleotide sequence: TGTGCCAGCAGCCCCTTAAACAGGGGTACTAATGAAAAACTGTTTTTT. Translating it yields CASSPLNRGTNEKLFF.

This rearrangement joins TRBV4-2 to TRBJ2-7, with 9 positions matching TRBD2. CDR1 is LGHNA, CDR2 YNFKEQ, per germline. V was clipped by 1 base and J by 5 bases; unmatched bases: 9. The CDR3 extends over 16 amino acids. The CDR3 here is CASSQVLELAGHEQYF. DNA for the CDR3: TGTGCCAGCAGCCAAGTCCTGGAACTAGCGGGCCACGAGCAGTACTTC.

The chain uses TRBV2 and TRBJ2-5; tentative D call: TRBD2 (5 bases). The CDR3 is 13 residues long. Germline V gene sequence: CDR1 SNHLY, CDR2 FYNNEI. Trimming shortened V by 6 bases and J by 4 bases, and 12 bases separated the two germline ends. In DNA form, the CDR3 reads TGTGCCAGCAGCCGGAGGCGTGGAGAGACCCAGTACTTC. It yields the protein CASSRRRGETQYF.

The CDR3 here is CAWSRGRRENEQFF. The CDR3 DNA reads TGTGCCTGGAGTCGCGGCCGGAGGGAGAATGAGCAGTTCTTC. The chain is built from TRBV30 and TRBJ2-1; the D gene is possibly TRBD2 (6 bases). The ends were cut back, 2 bases at V and 7 bases at J, with 15 bases in the middle. The CDR3 spans 14 residues. Germline values: CDR1 GTSNPN, CDR2 SVGIG (reference sequence).

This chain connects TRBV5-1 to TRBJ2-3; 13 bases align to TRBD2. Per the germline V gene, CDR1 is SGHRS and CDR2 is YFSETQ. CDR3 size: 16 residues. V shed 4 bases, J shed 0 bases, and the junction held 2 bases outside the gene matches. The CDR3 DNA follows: TGCGCCAGCAGCACGACTAGCGGGAGGAGCACAGATACGCAGTATTTT. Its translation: CASSTTSGRSTDTQYF.

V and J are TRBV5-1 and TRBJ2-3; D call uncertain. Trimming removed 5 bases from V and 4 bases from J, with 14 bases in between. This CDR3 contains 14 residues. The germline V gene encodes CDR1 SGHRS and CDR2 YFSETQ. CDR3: CASSRQRPSDTQYF. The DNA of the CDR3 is TGCGCCAGCAGTAGGCAGCGCCCCTCAGATACGCAGTATTTT.